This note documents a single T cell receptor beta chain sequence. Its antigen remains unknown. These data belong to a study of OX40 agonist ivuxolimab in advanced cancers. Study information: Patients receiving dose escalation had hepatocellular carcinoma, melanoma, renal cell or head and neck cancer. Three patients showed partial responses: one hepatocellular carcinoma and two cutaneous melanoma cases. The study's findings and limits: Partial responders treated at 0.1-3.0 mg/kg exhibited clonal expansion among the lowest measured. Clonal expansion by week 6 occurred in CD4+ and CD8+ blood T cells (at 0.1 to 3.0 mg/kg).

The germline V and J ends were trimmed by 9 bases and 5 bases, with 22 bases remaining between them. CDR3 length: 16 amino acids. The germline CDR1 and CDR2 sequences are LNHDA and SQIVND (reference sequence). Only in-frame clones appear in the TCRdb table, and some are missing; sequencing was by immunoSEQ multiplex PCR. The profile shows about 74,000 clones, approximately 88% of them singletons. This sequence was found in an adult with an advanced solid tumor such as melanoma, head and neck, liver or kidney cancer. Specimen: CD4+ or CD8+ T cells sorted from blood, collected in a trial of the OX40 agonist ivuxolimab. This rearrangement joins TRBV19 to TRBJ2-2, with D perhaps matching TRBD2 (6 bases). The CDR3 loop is CARGGRKSRGTGELFF. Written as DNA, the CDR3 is TGTGCCAGGGGGGGACGCAAATCCCGTGGGACCGGGGAGCTGTTTTTT.